Following are 24 T cell receptor beta chains from one sample sequenced in a study of blood T cell repertoires in COVID-19. The data were produced by immunoSEQ multiplex PCR, yet TCRdb's version contains in-frame clones alone and is incomplete. The sample shows roughly 230,000 clones, roughly 85% of them seen only once. Material: peripheral blood. The receptors originated from a man aged 50 to 59 with COVID-19, enrolled during active disease.

The gene calls are TRBV9 and TRBJ1-6; no clear D gene. Trimming pared 1 base from V and 6 bases from J, leaving 11 bases between. CDR1 and CDR2 (germline): SGDLS, YYNGEE. This CDR3 spans 15 amino acids. CDR3 nucleotide sequence: TGTGCCAGCAGCGTAAGTTTACAGTCTAATTCACCCCTCCACTTT. It codes for CASSVSLQSNSPLHF. The complete variable domain, with remaining parts taken from reference TRBV9 and TRBJ1-6, reads DSGVTQTPKHLITATGQRVTLRCSPRSGDLSVYWYQQSLDQGLQFLIQYYNGEERAKGNILERFSAQQFPDLHSELNLSSLELGDSALYFCASSVSLQSNSPLHFGNGTRLTVT.

This clone has just a few counts. This chain joins TRBV4-1 and TRBJ1-2; D is uncertain. V was cut by 2 bases and J by 7 bases, with 11 bases left in between. CDR3 size: 13 residues. The germline V gene has CDR1 MGHRA and CDR2 YSYEKL. The CDR3 region has the DNA TGCGCCAGCAGCCAAAGCGGTTATTCTGGCTACACCTTC. Its translation is CASSQSGYSGYTF.

This clone was counted ten times or more. This rearrangement joins TRBV7-6 to TRBJ2-1; 10 bases map to TRBD1. Trimming took 4 bases from V and 9 from J; bases not matched to a gene: 9. This CDR3 contains 15 residues. The germline CDR1 and CDR2 sequences are SGHVS and FNYEAQ. The CDR3 coding sequence is TGTGCCAGCAGCTCGAGACAGGGGGCTGTTGGTGAGCAGTTCTTC. Translating gives CASSSRQGAVGEQFF.

V gene TRBV30 combines with J gene TRBJ2-1; D not certain. Germline V gene lookup returns CDR1 GTSNPN and CDR2 SVGIG (reference sequence). The germline V and J ends were trimmed by 0 bases and 2 bases, with 11 bases remaining between them. The CDR3 length is 15 residues. The CDR3 loop reads CAWSVRGVTYNEQFF. CDR3 DNA sequence: TGTGCCTGGAGTGTACGAGGAGTAACCTACAATGAGCAGTTCTTC.

The chain has TRBV2 and TRBJ1-5, with D perhaps matching TRBD1 (6 bases). Deletions cut 2 bases from V and 4 bases from J, with 12 bases between. The CDR3 runs 15 residues. In germline, CDR1 is SNHLY, CDR2 FYNNEI. In DNA form, the CDR3 reads TGTGCCAGCAGTGAATTGGCGACAGGTAATCAGCCCCAGCATTTT. Its protein is CASSELATGNQPQHF.

The chain couples TRBV6-1 to TRBJ1-5; 9 nucleotides match TRBD1. CDR1 is MNHNS, CDR2 SASEGT, per germline. J was trimmed by 7 bases and V by 2 bases; bases with no gene match: 9. There are 16 residues in the CDR3. The CDR3 bases are TGTGCCAGCAGTGAACCGGGGACAGGGCGCGGGCAGCCCCAGCATTTT. Translating gives CASSEPGTGRGQPQHF.

The chain uses TRBV29-1 and TRBJ2-3, with 7 bases aligning to TRBD1. CDR1 is SQVTM and CDR2 is ANQGSEA in the germline V gene. After removal of 7 bases from V and 2 bases from J, the junction contained 3 bases not matched to a gene. The CDR3 has 12 residues. CDR3: CSAGQSTDTQYF. The CDR3 DNA sequence: TGCAGCGCGGGACAGTCCACAGATACGCAGTATTTT.

The chain uses TRBV28 and TRBJ1-2; 10 positions agree with TRBD1. Germline loops: CDR1 MDHEN, CDR2 SYDVKM. The CDR3 is 16 amino acids. V was pared by 5 bases and J by 8 bases, with 14 bases of the junction left unmatched. CDR3 sequence reads: CASSPYLRQGALGYTF. The CDR3 region has the DNA TGTGCCAGCAGTCCCTACCTCCGACAGGGGGCGCTAGGCTACACCTTC.

The chain uses TRBV24-1 and TRBJ2-2; TRBD2 might be the D (5 bases). CDR3 size: 17 residues. V was shortened by 4 bases and J by 6 bases, with 20 bases between the two germline ends. Germline values: CDR1 KGHDR, CDR2 SFDVKD. CDR3 DNA: TGTGCCACCAGTGACAACTCGGGAAGCAGGACTTCCGGGGAGCTGTTTTTT. This gives the protein CATSDNSGSRTSGELFF.

The rearrangement joins TRBV30 to TRBJ1-2; TRBD1 aligns across 10 bases. From germline, CDR1 is GTSNPN and CDR2 SVGIG (reference sequence). This CDR3 spans 13 amino acids. Trimming at V came to 2 bases and at J to 6 bases, leaving 3 bases not matched to a gene. This CDR3 reads CAWSPDRGNGYTF. CDR3 bases: TGTGCCTGGAGTCCGGACAGGGGGAATGGCTACACCTTC.

This chain joins TRBV19 and TRBJ2-3; 7 bases line up with TRBD1. This CDR3 region has 13 residues. V lost 1 base to trimming and J lost 6 bases; unmatched junction nucleotides: 1. CDR1 is LNHDA and CDR2 is SQIVND in the germline V gene (reference sequence). The CDR3 region has the DNA TGTGCCAGTAGTATAGTCAGGGGGGATACGCAGTATTTT. It encodes CASSIVRGDTQYF.

The chain has TRBV11-1 and TRBJ1-2; 7 nucleotides align to TRBD1. The CDR3 is 14 amino acids. Germline CDR1 SGHAT, CDR2 FQDESV (reference sequence). The J segment lost 5 bases and the V segment lost 5 bases, leaving 8 bases of the junction unmatched. The CDR3 is CASSQDRTTYGYTF. The CDR3, as DNA: TGTGCCAGCAGCCAGGACAGGACCACTTATGGCTACACCTTC.

The chain combines TRBV20-1 with TRBJ2-7; maybe TRBD1 (5 bases). V was clipped by 3 bases and J by 2 bases, with 26 bases between them. The CDR3 extends over 18 amino acids. The germline gives CDR1 DFQATT, CDR2 SNEGSKA (reference sequence). CDR3 region: CSASSPSHPGFLPYEQYF. CDR3 DNA sequence: TGCAGTGCTAGTAGCCCGTCACATCCAGGGTTCTTACCCTACGAGCAGTACTTC.

This chain connects TRBV12-3 or TRBV12-4 to TRBJ1-6; no clear D. This CDR3 region has 12 residues. Trimming left V 6 bases short and J 10 bases short, with 10 bases between. The CDR3 coding sequence is TGTGCCAGCAGCCTCAGTTCCTCACCCCTCCACTTT. This codes for CASSLSSSPLHF.

There are a few counts of this clone. This chain connects TRBV7-9 to TRBJ2-3; 7 bases fit TRBD2. The V and J ends lost 6 bases and 6 bases, in that order; junction bases with no gene match: 15. Germline lookup yields CDR1 SEHNR and CDR2 FQNEAQ (reference sequence). The length of the CDR3 is 16 residues. Here the CDR3 DNA reads TGTGCCAGCAGTAGGGGTTGGACACTCGGGAGGGATACGCAGTATTTT. This gives the protein CASSRGWTLGRDTQYF.

The chain has TRBV6-5 and TRBJ2-2; 7 bases map to TRBD1. CDR1 and CDR2 (germline): MNHEY, SVGAGI. J lost 4 bases, V lost 8 bases, and 7 bases had no gene match. The CDR3 contains 14 residues. The chain's CDR3 is CASSDRASTGELFF. In DNA, the CDR3 is TGTGCCAGCTCTGACAGGGCGAGCACCGGGGAGCTGTTTTTT.

The V gene is TRBV7-2, the J gene TRBJ1-5; TRBD1 aligns across 8 bases. The CDR3 runs 16 residues. Germline V gene sequence: CDR1 SGHTA, CDR2 FQGNSA. V gave up 4 bases and J gave up 2 bases; unmatched junction bases: 7. The CDR3 DNA reads as TGTGCCAGCAGCTCACGGACAGGGCCAGGCAATCAGCCCCAGCATTTT. This translates into CASSSRTGPGNQPQHF.

The chain links TRBV3-1 (or the pseudogene TRBV3-2) to TRBJ2-5; 11 bases are shared with TRBD2. The CDR3 covers 15 residues. The germline CDR1 and CDR2 sequences are LGHDT and YNNKEL (reference sequence). The V segment lost 1 base and the J segment 5 bases; nucleotides outside the gene matches: 3. The CDR3 region has the DNA TGTGCCAGCAGCCAAGGACTAGCGGGGCACGAGACCCAGTACTTC. Amino acid sequence: CASSQGLAGHETQYF.

The chain recombines TRBV3-1 (or the pseudogene TRBV3-2) with TRBJ1-2, with 7 bases lining up with TRBD1. Germline assignment: CDR1 LGHDT and CDR2 YNNKEL (reference sequence). Germline trimming cut 3 bases from V and 1 base from J; bases unmatched to any gene: 5. The CDR3 spans 15 residues. CDR3 amino acids: CASSQEDRVNYGYTF. The CDR3 DNA reads TGTGCCAGCAGCCAGGAAGACAGGGTTAACTATGGCTACACCTTC.

This chain links TRBV7-9 with TRBJ2-3; TRBD1 is a possible D gene (5 bases). This CDR3 has 17 residues. Germline assignment: CDR1 SEHNR and CDR2 FQNEAQ (reference sequence). V lost 0 bases and J 5 bases, leaving 18 bases between the germline ends. CDR3 protein: CASSLASGLPRGDTQYF. The CDR3 DNA is TGTGCCAGCAGCTTAGCGTCAGGGTTACCTAGGGGAGATACGCAGTATTTT.

CDR3 DNA sequence: TGTGCCAGCAGCCAGTCGTCTTGGAGAACAACTAATGAAAAACTGTTTTTT. Translated: CASSQSSWRTTNEKLFF. This sequence joins TRBV3-1 (or the pseudogene TRBV3-2) and TRBJ1-4, with D unresolved. Trimming removed 3 bases from V and 0 bases from J, with 14 bases in between. The CDR3 loop spans 17 amino acids. Looked up from germline, CDR1 is LGHDT and CDR2 is YNNKEL (reference sequence).

The rearrangement uses TRBV5-4 and TRBJ2-5, with D possibly being TRBD2 (6 bases). The CDR3 is 15 amino acids. The V gene's germline CDR1 is SGHNT and CDR2 YYREEE (reference sequence). With 0 bases removed from V and 1 base from J, the gap between germline ends came to 10 bases. The CDR3 nucleotides are TGTGCCAGCAGCTTGGGGGCGGGGACCCAAGAGACCCAGTACTTC. Encoded protein: CASSLGAGTQETQYF. The full variable domain, completed using reference TRBV5-4 and TRBJ2-5, is ETGVTQSPTHLIKTRGQQVTLRCSSQSGHNTVSWYQQALGQGPQFIFQYYREEENGRGNFPPRFSGLQFPNYSSELNVNALELDDSALYLCASSLGAGTQETQYFGPGTRLLVL.

This clone has more than one count but fewer than ten. This chain links TRBV18 with TRBJ2-2; possible D gene TRBD2, 6 bases. Germline lookup yields CDR1 KGHSH and CDR2 LQKENI. The V and J ends lost 1 base and 1 base respectively, with 10 bases between them. The CDR3 length is 16 residues. CDR3 DNA: TGTGCCAGCTCACCACGGGCTAGCGAGAACACCGGGGAGCTGTTTTTT. Amino acids: CASSPRASENTGELFF.

The chain employs TRBV5-1 and TRBJ2-7; TRBD1 aligns across 8 bases. The junction had 6 bases not matched to a gene; V was cut back by 4 bases and J by 3 bases. The germline gives CDR1 SGHRS, CDR2 YFSETQ. The CDR3 has 14 residues. CDR3 sequence reads: CASSAQQGVYEQYF. The DNA for the CDR3 is TGCGCCAGCAGCGCCCAACAGGGGGTCTACGAGCAGTACTTC.